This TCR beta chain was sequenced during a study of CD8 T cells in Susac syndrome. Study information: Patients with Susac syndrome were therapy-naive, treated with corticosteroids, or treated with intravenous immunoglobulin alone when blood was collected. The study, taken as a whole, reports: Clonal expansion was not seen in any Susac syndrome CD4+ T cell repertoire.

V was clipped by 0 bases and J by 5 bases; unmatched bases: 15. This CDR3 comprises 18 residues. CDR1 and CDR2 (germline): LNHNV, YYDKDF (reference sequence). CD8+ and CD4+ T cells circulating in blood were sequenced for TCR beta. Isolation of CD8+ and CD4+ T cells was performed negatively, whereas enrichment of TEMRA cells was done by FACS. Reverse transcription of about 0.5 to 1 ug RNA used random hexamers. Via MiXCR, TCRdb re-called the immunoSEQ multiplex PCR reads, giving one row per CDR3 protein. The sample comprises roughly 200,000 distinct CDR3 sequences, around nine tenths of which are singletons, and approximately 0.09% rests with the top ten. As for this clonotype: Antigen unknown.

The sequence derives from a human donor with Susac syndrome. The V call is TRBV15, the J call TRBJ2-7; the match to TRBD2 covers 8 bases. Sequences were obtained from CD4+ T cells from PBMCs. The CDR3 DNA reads TGTGCCACCAGCAGAGAGGTGAGCGGGAGAGACTCTCTTAACGAGCAGTACTTC. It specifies CATSREVSGRDSLNEQYF.